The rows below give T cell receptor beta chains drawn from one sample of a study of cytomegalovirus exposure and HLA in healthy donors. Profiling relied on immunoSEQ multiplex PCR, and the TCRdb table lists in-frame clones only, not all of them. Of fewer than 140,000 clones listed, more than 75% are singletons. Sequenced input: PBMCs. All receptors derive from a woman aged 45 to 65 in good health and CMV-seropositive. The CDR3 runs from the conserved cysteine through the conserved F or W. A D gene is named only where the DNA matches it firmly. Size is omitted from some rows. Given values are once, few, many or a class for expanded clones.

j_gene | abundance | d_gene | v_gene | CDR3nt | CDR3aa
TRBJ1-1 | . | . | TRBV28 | TGTGCCAGCAGTGGACTCGGGGGTTGGGACACTGAAGCTTTCTTT | CASSGLGGWDTEAFF
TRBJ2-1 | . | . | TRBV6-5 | TGTGCCAGCAGTTACTCGGGGCAGGGCTACAATGAGCAGTTCTTC | CASSYSGQGYNEQFF
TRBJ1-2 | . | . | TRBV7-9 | TGTTCCAGCAGCTTAGCCAATTCAGGGGTCGGCTACACCTTC | CSSSLANSGVGYTF
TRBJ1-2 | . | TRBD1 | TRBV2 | TGTGCCAGCAGTGGTGGGGGACAGGGGATATATGGCTACACCTTC | CASSGGGQGIYGYTF
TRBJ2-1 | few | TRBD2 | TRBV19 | TGTGCCAGTAGTATCAGACTAGCGGGGGGCCTATATGGTGAGCAGTTCTTC | CASSIRLAGGLYGEQFF
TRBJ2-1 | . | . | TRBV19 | TGTGCCAGTAGTATAGATAGCCCAGTCTACAATGAGCAGTTCTTC | CASSIDSPVYNEQFF
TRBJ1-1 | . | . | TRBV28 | TGTGCCAGCAGCCTGAGGGTGGACTGGATTGAAGCTTTCTTT | CASSLRVDWIEAFF
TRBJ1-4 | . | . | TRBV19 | TGTGCCAGTAGTATAAACGAGACGGACTTATTAGTGGTTGAAAAACTGTTTTTT | CASSINETDLLVVEKLFF
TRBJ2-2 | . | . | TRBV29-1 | TGCAGCGTTGACCGGGGAGGGAACACCGGGGAGCTGTTTTTT | CSVDRGGNTGELFF
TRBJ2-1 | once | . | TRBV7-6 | TGTGCCAGCAGCCACGGTCAACGTGGCAGGGACAATGAGCAGTTCTTC | CASSHGQRGRDNEQFF
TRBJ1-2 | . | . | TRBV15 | TGTGCCACCAGCAGAGATAGAGGGAACTATGGCTACACCTTC | CATSRDRGNYGYTF
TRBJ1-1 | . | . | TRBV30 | TGTGCCTGGCACGGACAACCGAACACTGAAGCTTTCTTT | CAWHGQPNTEAFF
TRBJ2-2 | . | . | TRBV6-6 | TGTGCCAGCAGTGCCATGGGGGGGGCGGCAGGGGAGCTGTTTTTT | CASSAMGGAAGELFF
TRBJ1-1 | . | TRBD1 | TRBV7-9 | TGTGCCAGCAGCTTCAGGGGGGACGAAGCTTTCTTT | CASSFRGDEAFF
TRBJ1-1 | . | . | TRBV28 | TGTGCCAGCACCCCCGGGGGGGCAGGGGTGGGGAACACTGAAGCTTTCTTT | CASTPGGAGVGNTEAFF
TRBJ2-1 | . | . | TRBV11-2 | TGTGCCAGCAGCTTATCGGCGGTATACTACAATGAGCAGTTCTTC | CASSLSAVYYNEQFF
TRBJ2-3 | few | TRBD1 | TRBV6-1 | TGTGCCAGCAGTCCAGACAGGGCCACAGATACGCAGTATTTT | CASSPDRATDTQYF
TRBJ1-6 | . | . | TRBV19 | TGTGCCAGTAGACCCGACAGGCAGAATTCACCCCTCCACTTT | CASRPDRQNSPLHF
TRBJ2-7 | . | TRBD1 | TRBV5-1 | TGCGCCAGCAGCGCCGGGACAGAGAATTACGAGCAGTACTTC | CASSAGTENYEQYF
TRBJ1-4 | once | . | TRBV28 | TGTGCCAGCAGTTCGGGAGTTGAAAAACTGTTTTTT | CASSSGVEKLFF
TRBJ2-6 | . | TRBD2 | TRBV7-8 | TGTGCCAGCAGCTGGCTAGCGGGGGGTTTCTCTGGGGCCAACGTCCTGACTTTC | CASSWLAGGFSGANVLTF
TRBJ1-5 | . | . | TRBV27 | TGTGCCAGCAGTTTAAGGGGGAGCAATCAGCCCCAGCATTTT | CASSLRGSNQPQHF
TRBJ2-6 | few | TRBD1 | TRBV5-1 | TGCGCCAGCAGCTTGACCGGGACAGGGGTATCTGGGGCCAACGTCCTGACTTTC | CASSLTGTGVSGANVLTF
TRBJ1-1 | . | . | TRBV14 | TGTGCCAGCAGCCTGTTCACAGGAAACGCTGAAGCTTTCTTT | CASSLFTGNAEAFF
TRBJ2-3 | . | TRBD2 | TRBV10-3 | TGTGCCATCAGCCAAAAACTAGCGGGGGGGCCAGATACGCAGTATTTT | CAISQKLAGGPDTQYF
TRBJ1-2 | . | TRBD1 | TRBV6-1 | TGTGCCAGCAGTGGGACAGGGCCAGACCTTTATGGCTACACCTTC | CASSGTGPDLYGYTF
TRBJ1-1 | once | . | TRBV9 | TGTGCCAGCAGCGTCGGTCCCAACACTGAAGCTTTCTTT | CASSVGPNTEAFF
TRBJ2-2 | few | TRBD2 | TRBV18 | TGTGCCAGCTCGCAGGCGGGGGAATCCTTGAACACCGGGGAGCTGTTTTTT | CASSQAGESLNTGELFF
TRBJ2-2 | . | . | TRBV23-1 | TGCGCCAATCCAGGGAAGTTGACCGGGGAGCTGTTTTTT | CANPGKLTGELFF
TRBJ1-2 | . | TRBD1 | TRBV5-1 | TGCGCCAGCAGCCAAGACAGGGGGCTTTCCGGCTACACCTTC | CASSQDRGLSGYTF
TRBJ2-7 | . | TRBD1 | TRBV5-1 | TGCGCCAGCAGCTTCCGACAGGGTCAGACCTACGAGCAGTACTTC | CASSFRQGQTYEQYF
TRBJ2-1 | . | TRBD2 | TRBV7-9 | TGTGCCAGCAGCCCTAGCGGGGGATCCTCTTACAATGAGCAGTTCTTC | CASSPSGGSSYNEQFF
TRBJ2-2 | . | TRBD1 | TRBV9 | TGTGCCAGCAGCGTCAGACAGGGGGCGGGCACCGGGGAGCTGTTTTTT | CASSVRQGAGTGELFF
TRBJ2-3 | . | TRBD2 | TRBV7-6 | TGTGCCAGCAGCCAGAAGCGGGGGCCGAGCACAGATACGCAGTATTTT | CASSQKRGPSTDTQYF
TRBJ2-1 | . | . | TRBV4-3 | TGCGCCAGCAGCCAAGATGGGGTGGGGGGGGCCTTTTACAATGAGCAGTTCTTC | CASSQDGVGGAFYNEQFF
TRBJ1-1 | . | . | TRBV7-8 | TGTGCCAGCGGGCGAGGGGGATTGAACACTGAAGCTTTCTTT | CASGRGGLNTEAFF
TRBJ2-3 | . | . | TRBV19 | TGTGCCAGTAGTCACGGTATCACTAGCACAGATACGCAGTATTTT | CASSHGITSTDTQYF
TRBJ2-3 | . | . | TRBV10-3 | . | CAISSSGSSSTDTQYF
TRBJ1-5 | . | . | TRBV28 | TGTGCCAGCAGTCCCCGGAGCGATCAGCCCCAGCATTTT | CASSPRSDQPQHF
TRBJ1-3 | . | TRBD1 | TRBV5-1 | TGCGCCAGCAGCTTTACCCACAGGGGGCCTGGAAACACCATATATTTT | CASSFTHRGPGNTIYF
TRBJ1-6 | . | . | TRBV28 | TGTGCCAGCAGTTTATCCCGGACAGCGACAAGGCCCTATTCACCCCTCCACTTT | CASSLSRTATRPYSPLHF
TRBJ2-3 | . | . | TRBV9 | TGTGCCAGCAGCGGAAACATCGAAGATACGCAGTATTTT | CASSGNIEDTQYF
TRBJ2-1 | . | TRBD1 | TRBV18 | TGTGCCAGCTCACCACGAGGACAGGGGGTAAATGAGCAGTTCTTC | CASSPRGQGVNEQFF
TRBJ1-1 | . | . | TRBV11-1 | TGTGCCAGCAGCTCCCAAACAGGGCTGAGCACTGAAGCTTTCTTT | CASSSQTGLSTEAFF
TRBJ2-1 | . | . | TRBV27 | TGTGCCAGCTCCCAGATTGGAGATGAGCAGTTCTTC | CASSQIGDEQFF
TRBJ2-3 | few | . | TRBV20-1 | TGCAGTGCTAGTGTTATCGGTACGCAGTATTTT | CSASVIGTQYF